This TCR beta chain was retrieved from a study of graft-versus-host responses after intestinal transplantation. Overall study: Each of the recipients got a multivisceral, liver-intestinal, or isolated intestinal transplant. Uniformly, recipients were administered anti-thymocyte globulin induction with subsequent tacrolimus and steroids for approximately three years.

Assay used: immunoSEQ multiplex PCR; TCRdb lists only in-frame clones, some missing. Seen here are over 90,000 clones, about nine tenths observed once, and the top ten hold about 0.18%. Study-level findings and limits: After transplant, early declines in HvG clones were associated with peak levels of circulating GvH clones. The recipient marrow held GvH clones, and some of them showed up first in ileum or blood.

With regard to this clone: Its antigen is still unknown.

In germline, CDR1 is KGHSH, CDR2 LQKENI. The CDR3 loop spans 15 amino acids. J was trimmed by 5 bases and V by 3 bases; bases with no gene match: 5. The chain combines TRBV18 with TRBJ1-4; 8 positions agree with TRBD1. This sequence was found in a human donor who was the organ donor for an intestinal transplant. This specimen consisted of unstimulated CD4+ T cells sorted from spleen or lymph node cells, obtained before transplant. The CDR3 loop is CASSPTGGTNEKLFF. The CDR3 coding sequence is TGTGCCAGCTCACCTACAGGGGGGACAAATGAAAAACTGTTTTTT.